The rows below give T cell receptor beta chains drawn from one sample of a study of type 1 regulatory T cells. The antigens for these receptors are not known. TCRdb analysed the reads with MiXCR anew, one entry per CDR3 protein. This sample has roughly 21,000 distinct CDR3 sequences; less than 60% occur once, and the top ten carry 4% to 6%. The material sequenced was cultured T cells, either the whole culture or a sorted T cell fraction (not recorded which). All receptors derive from a human donor in good health. Both conserved end residues are trimmed from each CDR3. Where a row states a size, it is once, few, many or the class of an expanded clone; other rows omit it.

j_call	clone_size	cdr3_length	v_call	cdr3_aa
TRBJ1-4	NA	10	TRBV5-1	ASSLRGEKLF
TRBJ2-2	few	12	TRBV6-1	ATSRDRGFGELF
TRBJ2-1	NA	14	TRBV6-1	ASSGLAGGPRDEQF
TRBJ2-5	medium-sized	11	TRBV10-3	AISEAGIETQY
TRBJ2-1	NA	11	TRBV12-3/TRBV12-4	ASGRDREGEQF
TRBJ2-5	NA	12	TRBV5-1	ASRGNSIQETQY
TRBJ1-2	NA	10	TRBV6-6	ASSADKHGYT
TRBJ2-3	NA	14	TRBV10-3	AIRGGAGTSGDTQY
TRBJ2-3	NA	10	TRBV5-4	ASSRETDTQY
TRBJ2-7	NA	12	TRBV7-9	ASSFQTYSYEQY
TRBJ1-5	medium-sized	14	TRBV28	ASSSQGRGSNQPQH
TRBJ2-3	NA	16	TRBV4-1	ASSQDLLGTADTDTQY
TRBJ2-5	few	15	TRBV5-6	ASSLPTGSKFGETQY
TRBJ1-2	many	10	TRBV13	ASSPPGQGYT
TRBJ2-7	NA	10	TRBV28	ASSGGPYEQY
TRBJ2-7	NA	13	TRBV12-3/TRBV12-4	ASSLNAGALYEQY
TRBJ2-3	NA	12	TRBV2	ASIQRGSTDTQY
TRBJ1-4	NA	14	TRBV2	ASSRRTVATNEKLF
TRBJ1-6	NA	13	TRBV7-9	ASSSGQGLNSPLH
TRBJ2-1	few	14	TRBV6-6	ASSNFRDRGNNEQF
TRBJ2-5	NA	11	TRBV7-2	ASSANPPETQY
TRBJ1-5	medium-sized	12	TRBV3-1	ASSQGAGFQPQH
TRBJ1-5	NA	10	TRBV19	ASRQGNQPQH
TRBJ1-6	many	12	TRBV2	ASSDTASNSPLH
TRBJ1-2	once	12	TRBV6-2/TRBV6-3	ASSYDRGIYGYT
TRBJ1-5	few	14	TRBV27	ASSLVGQGAGQPQH
TRBJ2-2	few	15	TRBV9	ASSVVSSGGRTGELF
TRBJ1-5	NA	15	TRBV21-1	ASSNFGGQTFNQPQH
TRBJ2-5	NA	14	TRBV7-2	ASSLVGQRAKETQY
TRBJ2-3	NA	10	TRBV30	AWSPTLDTQY
TRBJ1-4	NA	12	TRBV15	ATSRDVVSEKLF
TRBJ1-5	NA	11	TRBV7-2	ASSLVRNQPQH
TRBJ1-1	once	12	TRBV6-2/TRBV6-3	ASSYREDGTEAF
TRBJ2-3	few	15	TRBV11-3	ASCKSSRGGPTDTQY
TRBJ2-1	NA	11	TRBV7-2	ASSQWSENEQF
TRBJ2-2	medium-sized	12	TRBV10-3	AISAGQAQRELF
TRBJ2-5	NA	11	TRBV27	ASSFSQSETQY
TRBJ1-1	NA	12	TRBV5-1	ASSLTSPGFEAF
TRBJ2-1	NA	15	TRBV15	ATSNSLLAGVVNEQF
TRBJ2-2	NA	10	TRBV6-4	ANILTPSRLF
TRBJ2-7	large	14	TRBV3-1	ASSHGTGRRTYEQY
TRBJ1-1	NA	15	TRBV5-6	ASSPYSGVNRATEAF
TRBJ1-5	NA	12	TRBV6-2/TRBV6-3	ASRTNEGIQPQH
TRBJ2-5	NA	11	TRBV7-2	ASSRGLVETQY